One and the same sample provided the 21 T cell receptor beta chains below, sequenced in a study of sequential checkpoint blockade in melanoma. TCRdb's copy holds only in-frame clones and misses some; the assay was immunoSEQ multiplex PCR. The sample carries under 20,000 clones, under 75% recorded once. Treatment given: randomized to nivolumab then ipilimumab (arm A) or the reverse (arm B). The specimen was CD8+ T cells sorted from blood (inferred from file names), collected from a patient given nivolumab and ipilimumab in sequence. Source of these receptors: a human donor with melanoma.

The CDR3 is CASNRDSSYEQYF. The CDR3, as DNA: TGCGCCAGCAATCGGGACAGCTCCTACGAGCAGTACTTC. V gene TRBV5-1 combines with J gene TRBJ2-7; 7 nucleotides line up with TRBD1. CDR3 length equals 13 residues. CDR1 is SGHRS and CDR2 is YFSETQ in the germline V gene. The J segment lost 0 bases and the V segment lost 6 bases, leaving 3 bases of the junction unmatched.

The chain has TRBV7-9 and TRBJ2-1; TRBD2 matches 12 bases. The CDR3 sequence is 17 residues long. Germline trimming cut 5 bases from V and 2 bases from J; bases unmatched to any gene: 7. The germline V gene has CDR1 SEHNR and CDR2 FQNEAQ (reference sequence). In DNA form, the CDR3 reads TGTGCCAGCAGCCCTCAGACTAGCGGGGGACCCTACAATGAGCAGTTCTTC. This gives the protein CASSPQTSGGPYNEQFF. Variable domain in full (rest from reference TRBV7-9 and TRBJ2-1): DTGVSQNPRHKITKRGQNVTFRCDPISEHNRLYWYRQTLGQGPEFLTYFQNEAQLEKSRLLSDRFSAERPKGSFSTLEIQRTEQGDSAMYLCASSPQTSGGPYNEQFFGPGTRLTVL.

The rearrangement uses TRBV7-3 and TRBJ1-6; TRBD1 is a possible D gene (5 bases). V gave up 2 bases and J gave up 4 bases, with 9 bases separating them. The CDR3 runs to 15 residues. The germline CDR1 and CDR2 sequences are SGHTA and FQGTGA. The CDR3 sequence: CASSLGGGYNSPLHF. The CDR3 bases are TGTGCCAGCAGCTTAGGGGGGGGTTATAATTCACCCCTCCACTTT.

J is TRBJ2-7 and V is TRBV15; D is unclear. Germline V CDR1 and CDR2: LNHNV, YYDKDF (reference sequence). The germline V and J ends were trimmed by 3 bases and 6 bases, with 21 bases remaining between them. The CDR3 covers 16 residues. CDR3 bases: TGTGCCACCAGCAGTCACCTCCTTTCCTACCCTCTCGAGCAGTACTTC. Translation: CATSSHLLSYPLEQYF. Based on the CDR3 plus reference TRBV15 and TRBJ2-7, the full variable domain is DAMVIQNPRYQVTQFGKPVTLSCSQTLNHNVMYWYQQKSSQAPKLLFHYYDKDFNNEADTPDNFQSRRPNTSFCFLDIRSPGLGDTAMYLCATSSHLLSYPLEQYFGPGTRLTVT.

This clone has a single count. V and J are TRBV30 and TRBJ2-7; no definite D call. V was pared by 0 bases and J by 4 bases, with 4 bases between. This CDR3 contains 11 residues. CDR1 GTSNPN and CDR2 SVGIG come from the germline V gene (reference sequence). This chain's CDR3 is CAWSVNYEQYF. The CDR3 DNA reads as TGTGCCTGGAGTGTTAATTACGAGCAGTACTTC.

The CDR3 reads CASSPRSSGTHNEQFF. As DNA, the CDR3 is TGTGCCAGCAGCCCCCGGTCCTCGGGAACCCACAATGAGCAGTTCTTC. The chain employs TRBV13 and TRBJ2-1; maybe TRBD2 (5 bases). V was shortened by 5 bases and J by 5 bases, with 19 bases between the two germline ends. CDR1 is PRHDT, CDR2 FYEKMQ, per germline (reference sequence). This CDR3 region has 16 residues.

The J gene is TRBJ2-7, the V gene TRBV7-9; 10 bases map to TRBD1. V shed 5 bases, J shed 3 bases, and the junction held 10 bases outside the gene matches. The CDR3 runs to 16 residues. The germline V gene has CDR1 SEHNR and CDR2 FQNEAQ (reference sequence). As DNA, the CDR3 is TGTGCCAGCAGCACCCGACAGGGGGCCGTTTTCTACGAGCAGTACTTC. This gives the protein CASSTRQGAVFYEQYF.

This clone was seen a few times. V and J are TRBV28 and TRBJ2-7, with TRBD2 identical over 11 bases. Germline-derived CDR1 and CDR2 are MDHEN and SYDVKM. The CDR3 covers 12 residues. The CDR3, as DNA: TGTGCCAGCAGTCCCCTAGCGGGAGGAGAGTCAGTC. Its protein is CASSPLAGGESV.

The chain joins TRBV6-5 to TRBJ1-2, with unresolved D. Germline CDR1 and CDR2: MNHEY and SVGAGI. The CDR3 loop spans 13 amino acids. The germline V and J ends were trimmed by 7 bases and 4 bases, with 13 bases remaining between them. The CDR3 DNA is TGTGCCAGCACCCCGGGAGGTGGCTATGGCTACACCTTC. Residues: CASTPGGGYGYTF.

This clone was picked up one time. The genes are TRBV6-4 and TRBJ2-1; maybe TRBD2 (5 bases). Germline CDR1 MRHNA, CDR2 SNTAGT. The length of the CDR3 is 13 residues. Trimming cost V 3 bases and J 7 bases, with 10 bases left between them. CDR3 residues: CASSEGSANEQFF. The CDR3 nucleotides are TGTGCCAGCAGTGAAGGTAGCGCTAATGAGCAGTTCTTC.

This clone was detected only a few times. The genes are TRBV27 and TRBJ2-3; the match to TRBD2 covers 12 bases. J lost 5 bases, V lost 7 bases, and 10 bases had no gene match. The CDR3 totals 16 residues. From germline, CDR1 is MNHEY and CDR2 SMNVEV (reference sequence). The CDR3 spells CASKRTSGNEVDTQYF. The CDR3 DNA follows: TGTGCCAGCAAACGGACTAGCGGGAATGAGGTAGATACGCAGTATTTT.

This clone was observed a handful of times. DNA for the CDR3: TGTGCCAGCAGTTTGGGGGTCGGACAGGGTGAACATTTT. Its protein product is CASSLGVGQGEHF. The rearrangement joins TRBV27 to TRBJ1-5; 8 bases match TRBD1. CDR1 MNHEY and CDR2 SMNVEV come from the germline V gene (reference sequence). V shed 3 bases and J 16 bases; nucleotides not matched to a gene: 11. This CDR3 comprises 13 residues.

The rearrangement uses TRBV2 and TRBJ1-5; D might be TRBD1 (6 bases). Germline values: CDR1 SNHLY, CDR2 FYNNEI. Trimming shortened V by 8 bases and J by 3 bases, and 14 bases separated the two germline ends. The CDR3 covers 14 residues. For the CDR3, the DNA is TGTGCCAGCCACCGGGGGGACAACAATCAGCCCCAGCATTTT. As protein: CASHRGDNNQPQHF.

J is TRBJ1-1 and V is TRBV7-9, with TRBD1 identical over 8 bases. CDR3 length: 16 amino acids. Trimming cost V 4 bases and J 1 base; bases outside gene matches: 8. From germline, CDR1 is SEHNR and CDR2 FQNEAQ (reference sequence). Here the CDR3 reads CASSSRQGKQNTEAFF. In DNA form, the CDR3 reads TGTGCCAGCAGCTCGCGACAGGGGAAGCAGAACACTGAAGCTTTCTTT.

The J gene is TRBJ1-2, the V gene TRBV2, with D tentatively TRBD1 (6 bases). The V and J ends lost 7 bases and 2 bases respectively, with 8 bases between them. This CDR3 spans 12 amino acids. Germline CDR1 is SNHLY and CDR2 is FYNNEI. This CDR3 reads CASTGDNYGYTF. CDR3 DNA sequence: TGTGCCAGCACAGGGGACAACTATGGCTACACCTTC. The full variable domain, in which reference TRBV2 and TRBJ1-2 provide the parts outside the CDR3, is EPEVTQTPSHQVTQMGQEVILRCVPISNHLYFYWYRQILGQKVEFLVSFYNNEISEKSEIFDDQFSVERPDGSNFTLKIRSTKLEDSAMYFCASTGDNYGYTFGSGTRLTVV.

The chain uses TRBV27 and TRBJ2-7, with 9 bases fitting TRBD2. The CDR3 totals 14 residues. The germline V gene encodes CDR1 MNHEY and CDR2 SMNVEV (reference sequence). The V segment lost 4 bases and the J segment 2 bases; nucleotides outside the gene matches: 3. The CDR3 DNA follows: TGTGCCAGCAGTTCGAGACTAGCGGCCTACGAGCAGTACTTC. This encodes CASSSRLAAYEQYF.

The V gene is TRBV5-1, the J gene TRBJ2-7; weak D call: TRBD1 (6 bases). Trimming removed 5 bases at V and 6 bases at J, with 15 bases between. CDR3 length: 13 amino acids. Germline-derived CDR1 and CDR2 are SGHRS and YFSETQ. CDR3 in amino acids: CASSFTGSPEQYF. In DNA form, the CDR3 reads TGCGCCAGCAGTTTTACAGGGAGTCCCGAGCAGTACTTC.

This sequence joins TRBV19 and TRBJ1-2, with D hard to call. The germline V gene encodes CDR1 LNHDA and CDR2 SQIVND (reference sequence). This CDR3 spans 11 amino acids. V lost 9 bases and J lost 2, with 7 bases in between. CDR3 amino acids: CASQKNYGYTF. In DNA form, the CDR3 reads TGTGCCAGCCAGAAGAACTATGGCTACACCTTC. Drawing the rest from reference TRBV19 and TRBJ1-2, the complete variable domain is DGGITQSPKYLFRKEGQNVTLSCEQNLNHDAMYWYRQDPGQGLRLIYYSQIVNDFQKGDIAEGYSVSREKKESFPLTVTSAQKNPTAFYLCASQKNYGYTFGSGTRLTVV.

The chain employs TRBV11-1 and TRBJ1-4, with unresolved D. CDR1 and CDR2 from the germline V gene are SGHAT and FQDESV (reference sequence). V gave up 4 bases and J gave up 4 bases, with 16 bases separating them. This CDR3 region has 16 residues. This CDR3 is CASSSPGSGYNEKLFF. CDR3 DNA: TGTGCCAGCAGCTCTCCCGGCAGCGGATATAATGAAAAACTGTTTTTT.

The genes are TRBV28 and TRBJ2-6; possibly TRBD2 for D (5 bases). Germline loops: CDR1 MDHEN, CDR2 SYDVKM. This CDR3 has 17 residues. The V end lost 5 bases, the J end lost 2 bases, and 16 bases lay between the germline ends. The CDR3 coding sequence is TGTGCCAGCAGTGATCCCCTGGAGGCGGCTGGGGCCAACGTCCTGACTTTC. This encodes CASSDPLEAAGANVLTF.

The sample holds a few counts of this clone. DNA for the CDR3: TGCGCCAGCAGCCCAGGGGGAGAGACCCAGTACTTC. This encodes CASSPGGETQYF. The chain is built from TRBV4-1 and TRBJ2-5; 7 bases fit TRBD1. The CDR3 is 12 amino acids. The germline V gene encodes CDR1 MGHRA and CDR2 YSYEKL. V trimming: 4 bases; J trimming: 4 bases; junction bases outside the gene matches: 0.